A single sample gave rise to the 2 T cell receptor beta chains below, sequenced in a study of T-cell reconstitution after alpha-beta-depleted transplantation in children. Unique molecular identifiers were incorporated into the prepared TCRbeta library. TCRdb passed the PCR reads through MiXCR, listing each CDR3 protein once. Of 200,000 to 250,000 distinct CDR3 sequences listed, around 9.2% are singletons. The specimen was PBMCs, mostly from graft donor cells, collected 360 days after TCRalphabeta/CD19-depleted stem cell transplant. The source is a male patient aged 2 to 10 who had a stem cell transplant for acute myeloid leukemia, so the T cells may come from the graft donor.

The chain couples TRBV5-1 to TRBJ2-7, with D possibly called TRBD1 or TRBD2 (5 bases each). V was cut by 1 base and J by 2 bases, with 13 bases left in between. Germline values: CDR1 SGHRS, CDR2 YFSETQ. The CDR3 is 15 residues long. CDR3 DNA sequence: TGCGCCAGCAGCTTGCGTTGGGACCATACCTACGAGCAGTACTTC. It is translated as CASSLRWDHTYEQYF.

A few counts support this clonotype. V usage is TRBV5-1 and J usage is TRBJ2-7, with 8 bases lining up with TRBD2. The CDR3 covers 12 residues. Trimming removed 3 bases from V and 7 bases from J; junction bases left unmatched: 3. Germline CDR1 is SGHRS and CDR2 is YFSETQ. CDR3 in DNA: TGCGCCAGCAGCTGGATAGCGGGAGAGCAGTACTTC. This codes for CASSWIAGEQYF.